Listed here are 5 T cell receptor beta chains from one sample, sequenced in a study of blood T cell repertoires in COVID-19. Only in-frame clones appear in the TCRdb table, and some are missing; sequencing was by immunoSEQ multiplex PCR. The top ten clones hold around 4% of a sample with about 290,000 clones, over 80% of them seen once. Source material: peripheral blood. The origin of the receptors is a woman aged 45-65 years with active or convalescent COVID-19.

Comment on this clone: An end of the junction does not agree with germline; a read error may underlie this. The CDR3 sequence is CHLADAGELFF. CDR3 in DNA: TGCCACCTAGCTGACGCCGGGGAGCTGTTTTTT. The rearrangement links TRBV9 to TRBJ2-2, with D tentatively TRBD2 (5 bases). The CDR3 extends over 11 amino acids. From germline, CDR1 is SGDLS and CDR2 YYNGEE. The variable domain in full, with the rest retrieved from reference TRBV9 and TRBJ2-2, is DSGVTQTPKHLITATGQRVTLRCSPRSGDLSVYWYQQSLDQGLQFLIQYYNGEERAKGNILERFSAQQFPDLHSELNLSSLELGDSALYFCHLADAGELFFGEGSRLTVL.

V and J are TRBV7-9 and TRBJ2-5; 10 bases are a match to TRBD2. The CDR3 spans 15 residues. J gave up 4 bases and V 5 bases, and 7 bases lay outside the gene matches. Per the germline V gene, CDR1 is SEHNR and CDR2 is FQNEAQ (reference sequence). This CDR3 reads CASSKGLALRETQYF. The CDR3 region has the DNA TGTGCCAGCAGCAAGGGACTAGCGCTTCGAGAGACCCAGTACTTC.

This clone was picked up many times. This sequence joins TRBV14 and TRBJ2-1, with 13 bases aligning to TRBD2. The V gene end was trimmed by 3 bases and the J gene end by 5 bases; junction bases not matched to a gene: 1. The CDR3 extends over 15 amino acids. Germline V gene data show CDR1 as SGHDN and CDR2 as FVKESK. In DNA, the CDR3 is TGTGCCAGCAGCCAGGGACTAGCGGGAAACAATGAGCAGTTCTTC. It encodes CASSQGLAGNNEQFF. Together with reference TRBV14 and TRBJ2-1, the CDR3 gives the full variable domain: EAGVTQFPSHSVIEKGQTVTLRCDPISGHDNLYWYRRVMGKEIKFLLHFVKESKQDESGMPNNRFLAERTGGTYSTLKVQPAELEDSGVYFCASSQGLAGNNEQFFGPGTRLTVL.

The sample holds a few counts of this clone. The J gene is TRBJ1-5, the V gene TRBV10-3; a possible D gene is TRBD1 (6 bases). Germline CDR1 reads ENHRY; CDR2 reads SYGVKD. Trimming took 1 base from V and 4 from J, leaving 11 bases between them. The CDR3 totals 15 residues. CDR3 residues: CAISELGGRNQPQHF. Written as DNA, the CDR3 is TGTGCCATCAGTGAGTTAGGGGGACGGAATCAGCCCCAGCATTTT.

The V gene is TRBV11-2, the J gene TRBJ2-2; 7 nucleotides match TRBD2. Trimming at V came to 5 bases and at J to 1 base, leaving 10 bases not matched to a gene. CDR1 and CDR2 (germline): SGHAT, FQNNGV. The CDR3 runs to 17 residues. The DNA for the CDR3 is TGTGCCAGCAGCCCCGGGCTAGCGGAGATGAACACCGGGGAGCTGTTTTTT. This codes for CASSPGLAEMNTGELFF.